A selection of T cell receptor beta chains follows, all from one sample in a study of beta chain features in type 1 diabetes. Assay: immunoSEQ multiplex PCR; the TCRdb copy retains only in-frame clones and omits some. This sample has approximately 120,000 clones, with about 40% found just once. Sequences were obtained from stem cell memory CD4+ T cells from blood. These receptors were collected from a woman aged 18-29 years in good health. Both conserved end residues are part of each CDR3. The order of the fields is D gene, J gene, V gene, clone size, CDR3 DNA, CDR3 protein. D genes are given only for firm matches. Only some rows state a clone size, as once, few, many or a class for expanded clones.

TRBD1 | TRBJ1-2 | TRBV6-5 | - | TGTGCCAGCAGGAATTGGGCAGGGGGAAACTATGGCTACACCTTC | CASRNWAGGNYGYTF
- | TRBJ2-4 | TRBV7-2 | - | TGTGCCAGCAGCTTAGCGTTAGGGGGGGTCCAAGGGATTCAGTACTTC | CASSLALGGVQGIQYF
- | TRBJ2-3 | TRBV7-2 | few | TGTGCCAGCAGCCCCCCGGGTACGCAGTATTTT | CASSPPGTQYF
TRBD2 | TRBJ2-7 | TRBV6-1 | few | TGTGCCAGCAGTGAAGCGGGAGGGTTCGAGCAGTACTTC | CASSEAGGFEQYF
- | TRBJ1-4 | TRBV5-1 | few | TGCGCCAGCAGCCCCAGCATACAGCATAATGAAAAACTGTTTTTT | CASSPSIQHNEKLFF
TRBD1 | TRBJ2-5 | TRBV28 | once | TGTGCCAGCAGCACCGGGACAGGGGGCTGGGAGACCCAGTACTTC | CASSTGTGGWETQYF
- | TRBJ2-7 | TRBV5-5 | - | TGTGCCAGCAGCTTTATTAGGGAGGCCTACGAGCAGTACTTC | CASSFIREAYEQYF
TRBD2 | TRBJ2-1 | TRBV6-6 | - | TGTGCCAGCAGTTACTCCCCGGGAGGTGCCTACAATGAGCAGTTCTTC | CASSYSPGGAYNEQFF
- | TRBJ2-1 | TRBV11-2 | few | TGTGCCAGCAGCTTAGGATGGCTGGGCGGGTCCAATGAGCAGTTCTTC | CASSLGWLGGSNEQFF
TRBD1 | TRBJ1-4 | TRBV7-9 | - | TGTGCCAGCAGCACGCTCGGGACAGGGGAGGTAAAACTGTTTTTT | CASSTLGTGEVKLFF
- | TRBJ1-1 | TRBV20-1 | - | TGCAGTGCTAGACGGACAGACGAAGCTTTCTTT | CSARRTDEAFF
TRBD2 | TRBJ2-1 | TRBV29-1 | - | TGCAGCTCTACTAGCGGGAGGGCCAATGAGCAGTTCTTC | CSSTSGRANEQFF
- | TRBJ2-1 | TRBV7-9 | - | TGTGCCAGCAGCTTAGCCCGGACTAAGAGGGATGAGCAGTTCTTC | CASSLARTKRDEQFF
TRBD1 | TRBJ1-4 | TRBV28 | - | TGTGCCAGCAGTTGGGACAGTTCTGTTGAAAAACTGTTTTTT | CASSWDSSVEKLFF
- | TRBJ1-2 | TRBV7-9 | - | TGTGCCAGCAGCGCTACAAGGGGGATGGGAGGCTACACCTTC | CASSATRGMGGYTF
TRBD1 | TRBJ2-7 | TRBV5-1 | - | TGCGCCAGCAGCTCGGCCGGGACAGGGGTCTACGAGCAGTACTTC | CASSSAGTGVYEQYF
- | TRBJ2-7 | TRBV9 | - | TGTGCCAGCAGCCCCTACGGAGGCCCTCACTCCTACGAGCAGTACTTC | CASSPYGGPHSYEQYF
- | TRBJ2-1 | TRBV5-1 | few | TGCGCCAGCAGCTTGGAGAGGACTATCTCGAATGAGCAGTTCTTC | CASSLERTISNEQFF
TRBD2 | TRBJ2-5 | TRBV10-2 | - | TGCGCCAGCAGATCGGGAGGTCCTAGAGGGCCCCAGTACTTC | CASRSGGPRGPQYF
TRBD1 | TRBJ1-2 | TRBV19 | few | TGTGCCAGTAGCCCGGACAGGGCATCTTTGGGCTACACCTTC | CASSPDRASLGYTF
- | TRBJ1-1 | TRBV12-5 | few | TGTGCTAGTGGTTTGACTCAGGGGAAGGCCACTGAAGCTTTCTTT | CASGLTQGKATEAFF
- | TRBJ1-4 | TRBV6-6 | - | TGTGCCAGCACCACCCGGGGGGGAGGTGAAAAACTGTTTTTT | CASTTRGGGEKLFF
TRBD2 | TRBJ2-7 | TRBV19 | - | TGTGCCAGTAGGAGAGCGGGGCAGAGCTCCTACGAGCAGTACTTC | CASRRAGQSSYEQYF
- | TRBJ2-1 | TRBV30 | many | TGTGCCTGGACGATTGTCTCAGCGAATTACAATGAGCAGTTCTTC | CAWTIVSANYNEQFF